This is a list of T cell receptor beta chains from one sample in a study of T cells in Graves' hyperthyroidism and ophthalmopathy. TCRdb analysed the multiplex PCR reads with MiXCR anew, one entry per CDR3 protein. The table shows 600,000 or so distinct CDR3 sequences, with 13% to 15% occurring only once. Sequencing was performed on blood. These receptors originate from a young woman with Graves' ophthalmopathy. Each CDR3 is given with its conserved first and last residue. Each record gives: J gene, V gene, CDR3 protein.

J: TRBJ1-6; V: TRBV12-3/TRBV12-4; CDR3: CASSFLGGGYNSPLHF
J: TRBJ1-2; V: TRBV7-2; CDR3: CASSFRGPGSNYGYTF
J: TRBJ2-2; V: TRBV2; CDR3: CAGRESGGELFF
J: TRBJ1-2; V: TRBV5-8; CDR3: CASSLVTDNYGYTF
J: TRBJ1-4; V: TRBV18; CDR3: CASSPRSLDSEKLFF
J: TRBJ2-3; V: TRBV5-1; CDR3: CASSSVGESTDTQYF
J: TRBJ1-1; V: TRBV7-3; CDR3: CASSSNSEDTEAFF
J: TRBJ2-1; V: TRBV3-1; CDR3: CASSDSGPNYNEQFF
J: TRBJ2-5; V: TRBV29-1; CDR3: CSVEVEGGETQYF
J: TRBJ2-5; V: TRBV20-1; CDR3: CSARGLANQETQYF
J: TRBJ1-5; V: TRBV27; CDR3: CASSWKGAQPQHF
J: TRBJ1-1; V: TRBV20-1; CDR3: CSGSGTVYEAFF
J: TRBJ2-7; V: TRBV7-6; CDR3: CASNLSGRAGKEQYF
J: TRBJ2-3; V: TRBV7-3; CDR3: CASSLTRLAGGPLPDTQYF
J: TRBJ2-3; V: TRBV9; CDR3: CASSVAGSSGPTDTQYF
J: TRBJ1-4; V: TRBV2; CDR3: CAINKAGEVKGKLFF